A selection of T cell receptor beta chains follows, all from one sample in a study of T cells in Graves' hyperthyroidism and ophthalmopathy. One entry per CDR3 protein, called by TCRdb with MiXCR from the multiplex PCR reads. The table has around 420,000 distinct CDR3 sequences, more than 15% seen once. Material for sequencing was blood. The receptors shown here come from a woman between 18 and 29 years old with Graves' hyperthyroidism. The CDR3 runs from the conserved cysteine through the conserved F or W. Fields, in order: D gene, V gene, clone size, CDR3 length, J gene, CDR3 protein, CDR3 DNA. A D gene is named only where the DNA matches it firmly. Clone size is shown for a subset of rows, as once, few, many or a class of expanded clone.

d_gene: TRBD2
v_gene: TRBV9
abundance: many
len: 14
j_gene: TRBJ2-5
CDR3aa: CASSVGSGGETQYF
CDR3nt: TGTGCCAGCAGCGTCGGCTCGGGGGGAGAGACCCAGTACTTC

d_gene: TRBD2
v_gene: TRBV29-1
abundance: many
len: 15
j_gene: TRBJ2-1
CDR3aa: CSVEQLAGGPGEQFF
CDR3nt: TGCAGCGTGGAACAACTAGCGGGAGGGCCTGGTGAGCAGTTCTTC

d_gene: TRBD2
v_gene: TRBV7-2
abundance: few
len: 15
j_gene: TRBJ2-1
CDR3aa: CASSLGAGVYNEQFF
CDR3nt: TGTGCCAGCAGCTTAGGAGCGGGGGTATACAATGAGCAGTTCTTC

d_gene: NA
v_gene: TRBV19
abundance: many
len: 15
j_gene: TRBJ1-1
CDR3aa: CASRPMGRMNTEAFF
CDR3nt: TGTGCCAGTAGGCCGATGGGGCGGATGAACACTGAAGCTTTCTTT

d_gene: TRBD1
v_gene: TRBV19
abundance: few
len: 20
j_gene: TRBJ2-2
CDR3aa: CASSKDRLTGFGHRTGELFF
CDR3nt: TGTGCCAGTAGTAAGGACAGGCTAACCGGTTTTGGCCACCGGACCGGGGAGCTGTTTTTT

d_gene: TRBD2
v_gene: TRBV14
abundance: few
len: 15
j_gene: TRBJ2-1
CDR3aa: CARSQAGSSYNEQFF
CDR3nt: TGTGCCAGGTCCCAAGCGGGAAGCTCCTACAATGAGCAGTTCTTC

d_gene: NA
v_gene: TRBV29-1
abundance: few
len: 12
j_gene: TRBJ2-3
CDR3aa: CSLRQSTDTQYF
CDR3nt: TGCAGCCTACGACAGAGCACAGATACGCAGTATTTT

d_gene: NA
v_gene: TRBV11-2
abundance: many
len: 15
j_gene: TRBJ1-2
CDR3aa: CASSFSTGSNYGYTF
CDR3nt: TGTGCCAGCAGCTTTAGTACAGGTTCTAACTATGGCTACACCTTC

d_gene: NA
v_gene: TRBV6-1
abundance: many
len: 15
j_gene: TRBJ2-7
CDR3aa: CASSDHTGPSYEQYF
CDR3nt: TGTGCCAGCAGTGACCATACAGGGCCCTCCTACGAGCAGTACTTC

d_gene: NA
v_gene: TRBV29-1
abundance: many
len: 11
j_gene: TRBJ1-1
CDR3aa: CSVWDGNEAFF
CDR3nt: TGCAGCGTGTGGGATGGTAATGAAGCTTTCTTT

d_gene: NA
v_gene: TRBV11-3
abundance: many
len: 13
j_gene: TRBJ2-7
CDR3aa: CASSSRQNYEQYF
CDR3nt: TGTGCCAGCAGCTCTCGACAGAACTACGAGCAGTACTTC

d_gene: TRBD2
v_gene: TRBV9
abundance: few
len: 14
j_gene: TRBJ2-1
CDR3aa: CASSAGLAVNEQFF
CDR3nt: TGTGCCAGCAGCGCCGGACTAGCGGTAAATGAGCAGTTCTTC

d_gene: TRBD1
v_gene: TRBV5-8
abundance: many
len: 17
j_gene: TRBJ2-3
CDR3aa: CASSLRYSGGGTDTQYF
CDR3nt: TGTGCCAGCAGCTTGCGGTATTCAGGGGGAGGCACAGATACGCAGTATTTT

d_gene: NA
v_gene: TRBV6-1
abundance: many
len: 15
j_gene: TRBJ1-6
CDR3aa: CASSERGGYNSPLHF
CDR3nt: TGTGCCAGCAGTGAGCGGGGGGGCTATAATTCACCCCTCCACTTT

d_gene: NA
v_gene: TRBV29-1
abundance: many
len: 13
j_gene: TRBJ1-4
CDR3aa: CSVPTEVGEKLFF
CDR3nt: TGCAGCGTACCGACGGAAGTAGGTGAAAAACTGTTTTTT

d_gene: NA
v_gene: TRBV5-1
abundance: NA
len: 17
j_gene: TRBJ2-6
CDR3aa: CASSLGSASSGANVLTF
CDR3nt: TGCGCCAGCAGCTTGGGGTCGGCTAGCTCTGGGGCCAACGTCCTGACTTTC

d_gene: NA
v_gene: TRBV7-3
abundance: many
len: 15
j_gene: TRBJ2-1
CDR3aa: CASSFQPLAQVEQFF
CDR3nt: TGTGCCAGCAGCTTCCAACCTCTAGCCCAGGTTGAGCAGTTCTTC

d_gene: TRBD2
v_gene: TRBV10-3
abundance: many
len: 16
j_gene: TRBJ2-2
CDR3aa: CAIRSRTSGTTGELFF
CDR3nt: TGTGCCATCAGAAGTCGGACTAGCGGTACCACCGGGGAGCTGTTTTTT

d_gene: NA
v_gene: TRBV2
abundance: many
len: 15
j_gene: TRBJ2-7
CDR3aa: CASSEEKDLSYEQYF
CDR3nt: TGTGCCAGCAGTGAAGAAAAGGATCTCTCCTACGAGCAGTACTTC

d_gene: TRBD2
v_gene: TRBV20-1
abundance: many
len: 14
j_gene: TRBJ2-7
CDR3aa: CSASSTSGAYEQYF
CDR3nt: TGCAGTGCTTCCTCGACTAGCGGAGCGTACGAGCAGTACTTC

d_gene: NA
v_gene: TRBV7-2
abundance: many
len: 16
j_gene: TRBJ2-2
CDR3aa: CASRPRGKANTGELFF
CDR3nt: TGTGCCAGCCGACCACGCGGGAAAGCGAACACCGGGGAGCTGTTTTTT

d_gene: NA
v_gene: TRBV6-1
abundance: many
len: 17
j_gene: TRBJ1-2
CDR3aa: CASSEDTAYRFNYGYTF
CDR3nt: TGTGCCAGCAGCGAGGATACAGCCTACCGCTTTAACTATGGCTACACCTTC

d_gene: NA
v_gene: TRBV10-3
abundance: NA
len: 13
j_gene: TRBJ2-7
CDR3aa: CAISPGRSYEQYF
CDR3nt: TGTGCCATCAGCCCGGGACGGAGCTACGAGCAGTACTTC

d_gene: NA
v_gene: TRBV20-1
abundance: few
len: 13
j_gene: TRBJ1-2
CDR3aa: CSARDRLTYGYTF
CDR3nt: TGCAGTGCTAGAGATCGGCTGACCTATGGCTACACCTTC

d_gene: NA
v_gene: TRBV6-1
abundance: NA
len: 14
j_gene: TRBJ1-4
CDR3aa: CASGQSVANEKLFF
CDR3nt: TGTGCCAGCGGTCAGTCGGTAGCTAATGAAAAACTGTTTTTT

d_gene: NA
v_gene: TRBV10-3
abundance: NA
len: 13
j_gene: TRBJ1-3
CDR3aa: CAISGIDGNTIYF
CDR3nt: TGTGCCATCAGTGGAATAGACGGAAACACCATATATTTT

d_gene: NA
v_gene: TRBV9
abundance: few
len: 20
j_gene: TRBJ1-2
CDR3aa: CASSVSDLAGRGAYNYGYAF
CDR3nt: TGTGCCAGCAGCGTTAGCGACTTGGCCGGTCGGGGGGCTTATAACTATGGCTACGCCTTC

d_gene: NA
v_gene: TRBV11-3
abundance: once
len: 15
j_gene: TRBJ1-2
CDR3aa: CASSSLTRHNYGYTF
CDR3nt: TGTGCCAGCAGTTCCCTGACACGCCATAACTATGGCTACACCTTC

d_gene: NA
v_gene: TRBV2
abundance: many
len: 15
j_gene: TRBJ2-3
CDR3aa: CASSEVRGPTDTQYF
CDR3nt: TGTGCCAGCAGTGAAGTTAGGGGCCCCACAGATACGCAGTATTTT

d_gene: NA
v_gene: TRBV20-1
abundance: NA
len: 11
j_gene: TRBJ1-6
CDR3aa: CSASYGSPLHF
CDR3nt: TGCAGTGCTAGTTATGGGTCACCCCTCCACTTT

d_gene: NA
v_gene: TRBV2
abundance: many
len: 14
j_gene: TRBJ1-5
CDR3aa: CASSETPGPQPQHF
CDR3nt: TGTGCCAGCAGTGAAACGCCAGGACCCCAGCCCCAGCATTTT

d_gene: TRBD2
v_gene: TRBV2
abundance: NA
len: 15
j_gene: TRBJ2-3
CDR3aa: CASSRLAGFTDTQYF
CDR3nt: TGTGCCAGCAGTAGACTAGCGGGGTTCACAGATACGCAGTATTTT

d_gene: TRBD1
v_gene: TRBV7-9
abundance: many
len: 17
j_gene: TRBJ1-4
CDR3aa: CASSPGTVGTVDEKLFF
CDR3nt: TGTGCCAGCAGCCCTGGGACAGTGGGAACCGTTGATGAAAAACTGTTTTTT

d_gene: NA
v_gene: TRBV3-1
abundance: NA
len: 18
j_gene: TRBJ1-5
CDR3aa: CASSPGPETQGYNQPQHF
CDR3nt: TGTGCCAGCAGCCCGGGGCCGGAAACTCAGGGGTACAATCAGCCCCAGCATTTT

d_gene: NA
v_gene: TRBV11-3
abundance: many
len: 13
j_gene: TRBJ2-5
CDR3aa: CASSPPVQETQYF
CDR3nt: TGTGCCAGCAGCCCCCCGGTCCAAGAGACCCAGTACTTC

d_gene: TRBD2
v_gene: TRBV5-1
abundance: many
len: 17
j_gene: TRBJ2-2
CDR3aa: CASSLVLAGLSAGELFF
CDR3nt: TGCGCCAGCAGCTTGGTGTTAGCGGGCCTCTCGGCCGGGGAGCTGTTTTTT

d_gene: TRBD2
v_gene: TRBV6-1
abundance: many
len: 12
j_gene: TRBJ2-5
CDR3aa: CAISGDQETQYF
CDR3nt: TGTGCCATAAGCGGGGATCAAGAGACCCAGTACTTC

d_gene: TRBD1
v_gene: TRBV6-1
abundance: many
len: 14
j_gene: TRBJ1-2
CDR3aa: CASRTGGAAGGYTF
CDR3nt: TGTGCCAGCAGGACAGGGGGCGCGGCGGGTGGCTACACCTTC

d_gene: NA
v_gene: TRBV2
abundance: many
len: 11
j_gene: TRBJ2-2
CDR3aa: CASQNTGELFF
CDR3nt: TGTGCTTCGCAGAACACCGGGGAGCTGTTTTTT

d_gene: TRBD2
v_gene: TRBV29-1
abundance: many
len: 16
j_gene: TRBJ2-2
CDR3aa: CSVPGGLAGVPGELFF
CDR3nt: TGCAGCGTCCCTGGCGGACTAGCGGGAGTCCCCGGGGAGCTGTTTTTT

d_gene: NA
v_gene: TRBV20-1
abundance: many
len: 14
j_gene: TRBJ1-1
CDR3aa: CSARADYRYTEAFF
CDR3nt: TGCAGTGCTAGGGCTGATTACAGGTACACTGAAGCTTTCTTT

d_gene: NA
v_gene: TRBV7-8
abundance: many
len: 13
j_gene: TRBJ2-1
CDR3aa: CASSPRRGGEQFF
CDR3nt: TGTGCCAGCAGCCCTCGGCGTGGGGGCGAGCAGTTCTTC

d_gene: NA
v_gene: TRBV12-3/TRBV12-4
abundance: NA
len: 17
j_gene: TRBJ1-2
CDR3aa: CASSYSRMSGTPYGYTF
CDR3nt: TGTGCCAGCAGTTACTCTCGTATGTCTGGCACTCCGTATGGCTACACCTTC

d_gene: TRBD1
v_gene: TRBV5-1
abundance: few
len: 18
j_gene: TRBJ1-3
CDR3aa: CASSLAPGQGSSGNTIYF
CDR3nt: TGCGCCAGCAGCTTGGCCCCGGGACAGGGGTCCTCTGGAAACACCATATATTTT

d_gene: NA
v_gene: TRBV19
abundance: NA
len: 11
j_gene: TRBJ2-7
CDR3aa: CASSITGEQYF
CDR3nt: TGTGCCAGTAGTATAACGGGCGAGCAGTACTTC

d_gene: TRBD2
v_gene: TRBV6-2/TRBV6-3
abundance: many
len: 14
j_gene: TRBJ2-7
CDR3aa: CASDGRAPAYQQYF
CDR3nt: TGTGCCAGCGACGGGAGGGCCCCTGCCTACCAGCAGTACTTC

d_gene: TRBD1
v_gene: TRBV20-1
abundance: NA
len: 14
j_gene: TRBJ1-4
CDR3aa: CSAKRGQGVEKLFF
CDR3nt: TGCAGTGCCAAGAGAGGGCAGGGGGTTGAAAAACTGTTTTTT

d_gene: NA
v_gene: TRBV7-2
abundance: many
len: 14
j_gene: TRBJ1-5
CDR3aa: CASSQGTSNQPQHF
CDR3nt: TGTGCCAGCAGTCAGGGGACAAGCAATCAGCCCCAGCATTTT

d_gene: TRBD1
v_gene: TRBV29-1
abundance: few
len: 11
j_gene: TRBJ2-5
CDR3aa: CSGGTEETQYF
CDR3nt: TGCAGCGGGGGGACAGAAGAGACCCAGTACTTC

d_gene: TRBD1
v_gene: TRBV12-3/TRBV12-4
abundance: many
len: 15
j_gene: TRBJ1-5
CDR3aa: CASSLDRGDNQPQHF
CDR3nt: TGTGCCAGCAGCCTCGACAGGGGAGACAATCAGCCCCAGCATTTT

d_gene: NA
v_gene: TRBV12-5
abundance: many
len: 12
j_gene: TRBJ2-2
CDR3aa: CASGSPGGELFF
CDR3nt: TGTGCTAGTGGTTCTCCGGGGGGGGAGCTGTTTTTT

d_gene: NA
v_gene: TRBV2
abundance: NA
len: 14
j_gene: TRBJ1-2
CDR3aa: CASSEEAISHGYTF
CDR3nt: TGTGCCAGCAGTGAAGAGGCGATATCTCATGGCTACACCTTC

d_gene: TRBD2
v_gene: TRBV7-2
abundance: many
len: 16
j_gene: TRBJ2-1
CDR3aa: CASSLESSSGYNEQFF
CDR3nt: TGTGCCAGCAGCTTAGAGTCGTCTAGCGGTTACAATGAGCAGTTCTTC